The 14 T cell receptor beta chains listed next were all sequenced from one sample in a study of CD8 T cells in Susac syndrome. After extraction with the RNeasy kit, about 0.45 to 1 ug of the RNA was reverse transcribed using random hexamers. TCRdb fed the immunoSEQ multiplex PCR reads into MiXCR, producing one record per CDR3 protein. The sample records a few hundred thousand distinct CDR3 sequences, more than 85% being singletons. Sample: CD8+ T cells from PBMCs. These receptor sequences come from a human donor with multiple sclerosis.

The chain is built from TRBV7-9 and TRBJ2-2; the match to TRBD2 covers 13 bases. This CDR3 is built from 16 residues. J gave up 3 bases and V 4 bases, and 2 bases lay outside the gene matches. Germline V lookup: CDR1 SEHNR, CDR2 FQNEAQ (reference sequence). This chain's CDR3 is CASSSLAGGHTGELFF. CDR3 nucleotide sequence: TGTGCCAGCAGCTCACTAGCGGGAGGGCACACCGGGGAGCTGTTTTTT.

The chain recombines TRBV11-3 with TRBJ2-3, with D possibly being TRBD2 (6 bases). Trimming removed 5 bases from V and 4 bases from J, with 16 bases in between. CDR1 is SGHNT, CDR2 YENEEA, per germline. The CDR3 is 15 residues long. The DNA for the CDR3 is TGTGCCAGCAGCCCCCGCCGGGGGTGGCCAGATACGCAGTATTTT. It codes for CASSPRRGWPDTQYF.

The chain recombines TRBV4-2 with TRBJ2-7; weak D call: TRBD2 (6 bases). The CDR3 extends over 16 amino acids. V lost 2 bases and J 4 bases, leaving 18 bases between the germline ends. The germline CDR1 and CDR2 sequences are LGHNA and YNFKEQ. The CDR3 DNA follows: TGTGCCAGCAGCCAATTTTGGGGACGGGAGAGGTACGAGCAGTACTTC. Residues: CASSQFWGRERYEQYF.

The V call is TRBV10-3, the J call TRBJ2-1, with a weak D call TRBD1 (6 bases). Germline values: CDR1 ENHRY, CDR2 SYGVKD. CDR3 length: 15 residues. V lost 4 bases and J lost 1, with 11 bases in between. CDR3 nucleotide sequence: TGTGCCATCAGTGTCGACAGGCTTTCCTACAATGAGCAGTTCTTC. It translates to CAISVDRLSYNEQFF.

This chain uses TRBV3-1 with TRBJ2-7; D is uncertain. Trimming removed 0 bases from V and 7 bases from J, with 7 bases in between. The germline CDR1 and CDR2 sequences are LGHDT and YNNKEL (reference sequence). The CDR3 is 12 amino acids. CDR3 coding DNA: TGTGCCAGCAGCCAAGACCTGTGGGAGCAGTACTTC. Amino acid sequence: CASSQDLWEQYF.

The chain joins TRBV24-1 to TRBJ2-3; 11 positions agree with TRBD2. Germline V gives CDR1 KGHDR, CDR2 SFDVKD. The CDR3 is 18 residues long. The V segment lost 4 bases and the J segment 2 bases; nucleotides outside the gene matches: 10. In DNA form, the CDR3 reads TGTGCCACCAGTGACAACCCCAGGACTAGCGGGCACACAGATACGCAGTATTTT. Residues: CATSDNPRTSGHTDTQYF.

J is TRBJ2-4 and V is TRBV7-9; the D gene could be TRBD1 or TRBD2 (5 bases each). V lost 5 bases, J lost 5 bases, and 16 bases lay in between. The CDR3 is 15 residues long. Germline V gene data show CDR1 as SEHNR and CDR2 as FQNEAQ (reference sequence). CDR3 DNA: TGTGCCAGCAGCCCCCCGAGGGGCCCCCAAAACATTCAGTACTTC. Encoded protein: CASSPPRGPQNIQYF.

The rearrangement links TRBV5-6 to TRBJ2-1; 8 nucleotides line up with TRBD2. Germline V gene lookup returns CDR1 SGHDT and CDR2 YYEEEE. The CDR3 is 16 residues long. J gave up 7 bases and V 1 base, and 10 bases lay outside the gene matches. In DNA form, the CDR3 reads TGTGCCAGCAGCTTGTTGGGCGGGAGGTGGGGGAATGAGCAGTTCTTC. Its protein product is CASSLLGGRWGNEQFF.

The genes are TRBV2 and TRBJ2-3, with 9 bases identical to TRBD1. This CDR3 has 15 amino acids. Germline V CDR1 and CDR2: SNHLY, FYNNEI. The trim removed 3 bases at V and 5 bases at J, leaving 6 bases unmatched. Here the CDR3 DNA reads TGTGCCAGCAGTGACGGACAGGGGAATAGAGATACGCAGTATTTT. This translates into CASSDGQGNRDTQYF.

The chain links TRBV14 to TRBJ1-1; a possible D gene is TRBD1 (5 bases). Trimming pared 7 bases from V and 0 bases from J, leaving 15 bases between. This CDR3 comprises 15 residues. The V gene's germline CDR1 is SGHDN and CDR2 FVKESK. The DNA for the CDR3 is TGTGCCAGCACCCAGACCGCGACAGTGAACACTGAAGCTTTCTTT. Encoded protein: CASTQTATVNTEAFF.

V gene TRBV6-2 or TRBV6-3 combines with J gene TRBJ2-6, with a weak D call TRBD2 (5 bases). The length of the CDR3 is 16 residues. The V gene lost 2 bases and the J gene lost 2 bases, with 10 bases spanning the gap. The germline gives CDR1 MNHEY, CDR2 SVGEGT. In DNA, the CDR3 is TGTGCCAGCAGTTACCGGGGTTTCGCTGGGGCCAACGTCCTGACTTTC. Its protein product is CASSYRGFAGANVLTF.

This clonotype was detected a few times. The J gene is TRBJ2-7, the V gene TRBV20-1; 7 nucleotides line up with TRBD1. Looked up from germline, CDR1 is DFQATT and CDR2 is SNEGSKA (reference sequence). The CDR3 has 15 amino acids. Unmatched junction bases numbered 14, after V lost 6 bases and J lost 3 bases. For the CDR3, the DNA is TGCAGTGCCCTCGACCTGGACAGGCCCCTCTACGAGCAGTACTTC. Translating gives CSALDLDRPLYEQYF.

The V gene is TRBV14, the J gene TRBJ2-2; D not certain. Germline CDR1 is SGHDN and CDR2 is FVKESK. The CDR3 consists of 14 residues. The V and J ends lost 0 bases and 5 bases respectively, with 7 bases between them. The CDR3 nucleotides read TGTGCCAGCAGCCAAGATTCGTATACCGGGGAGCTGTTTTTT. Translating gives CASSQDSYTGELFF.

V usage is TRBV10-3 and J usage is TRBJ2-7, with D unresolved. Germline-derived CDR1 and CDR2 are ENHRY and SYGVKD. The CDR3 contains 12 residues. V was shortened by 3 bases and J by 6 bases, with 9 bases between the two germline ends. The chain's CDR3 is CAISESMSEQYF. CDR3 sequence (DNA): TGTGCCATCAGTGAATCGATGTCCGAGCAGTACTTC.